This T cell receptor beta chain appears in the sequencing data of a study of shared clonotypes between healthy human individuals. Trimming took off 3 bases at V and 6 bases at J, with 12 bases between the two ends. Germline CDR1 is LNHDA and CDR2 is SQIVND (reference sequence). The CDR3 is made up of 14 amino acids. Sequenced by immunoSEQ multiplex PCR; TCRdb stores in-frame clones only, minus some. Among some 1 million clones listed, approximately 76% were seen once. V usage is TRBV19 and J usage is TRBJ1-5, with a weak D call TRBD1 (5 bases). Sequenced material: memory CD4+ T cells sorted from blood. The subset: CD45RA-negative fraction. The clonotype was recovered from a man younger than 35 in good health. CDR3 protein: CASSMGGGSQPQHF. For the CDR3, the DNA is TGTGCCAGTAGTATGGGTGGGGGGAGTCAGCCCCAGCATTTT.